The 27 T cell receptor beta chains given below trace back to one sample, sequenced in a study of CD8+ T cells in alopecia areata. Treatment noted: oral pan-JAK inhibitor, 5-10 mg twice daily. Once RNA had been extracted, it was reverse transcribed into cDNA to act as the sequencing template. Sequencing used immunoSEQ multiplex PCR; TCRdb keeps in-frame clones, though not all of them. The repertoire has hundreds of thousands of clones, 58% of them found once; the top ten carry 1.8%. Sample: CD4+ T cells sorted from blood, taken at week 24, from a patient treated with tofacitinib. The receptors shown here come from a human donor with alopecia areata.

The CDR3 DNA sequence: TGTGCCAGCAGAATACAGGGTCTGGGCACTGAAGCTTTCTTT. Its protein is CASRIQGLGTEAFF. The gene calls are TRBV6-5 and TRBJ1-1; D possibly corresponds to TRBD1 (6 bases). The germline gives CDR1 MNHEY, CDR2 SVGAGI. V gave up 6 bases and J gave up 4 bases, with 15 bases separating them. The CDR3 runs 14 residues.

The chain joins TRBV4-1 to TRBJ2-3; the match to TRBD2 covers 8 bases. The germline V gene has CDR1 MGHRA and CDR2 YSYEKL. CDR3 length: 16 residues. V lost 4 bases, J lost 1 base, and 7 bases stayed unmatched. The CDR3 coding sequence is TGCGCCAGCAGCCGAGTACTAGCGGATGGCACAGATACGCAGTATTTT. It encodes CASSRVLADGTDTQYF.

The V gene is TRBV15, the J gene TRBJ2-3; maybe TRBD2 (7 bases). There are 15 residues in the CDR3. Germline CDR1 is LNHNV and CDR2 is YYDKDF (reference sequence). V was shortened by 0 bases and J by 4 bases, with 11 bases between the two germline ends. The CDR3 nucleotides are TGTGCCACCAGCAGAGATCGGGGGGCTCCAGATACGCAGTATTTT. Encoded protein: CATSRDRGAPDTQYF.

The gene calls are TRBV30 and TRBJ1-5; D unresolved. V was shortened by 2 bases and J by 3 bases, with 8 bases between the two germline ends. The germline CDR1 and CDR2 sequences are GTSNPN and SVGIG (reference sequence). The CDR3 length is 13 residues. DNA of the CDR3: TGTGCCTGGAGTAGGGATCCCAATCAGCCCCAGCATTTT. Protein: CAWSRDPNQPQHF.

The chain recombines TRBV5-6 with TRBJ2-7, with 7 bases fitting TRBD1. J was trimmed by 3 bases and V by 3 bases; bases with no gene match: 6. CDR3 length: 14 residues. The V gene's germline CDR1 is SGHDT and CDR2 YYEEEE. CDR3 sequence reads: CASSSGQLDYEQYF. The CDR3 DNA follows: TGTGCCAGCAGCTCGGGACAGCTCGACTACGAGCAGTACTTC.

This chain joins TRBV27 and TRBJ2-4, with D unclear. The CDR3 is made up of 18 amino acids. Germline V gene data show CDR1 as MNHEY and CDR2 as SMNVEV (reference sequence). Trimming cost V 6 bases and J 1 base, with 22 bases left between them. The CDR3 loop reads CASRARFASNGAKNIQYF. CDR3 in DNA: TGTGCCAGCAGGGCGCGGTTCGCCTCTAACGGGGCCAAAAACATTCAGTACTTC.

V and J are TRBV30 and TRBJ1-2, with TRBD1 matching 9 bases. This CDR3 has 13 residues. Germline values: CDR1 GTSNPN, CDR2 SVGIG (reference sequence). Trimming at V came to 5 bases and at J to 4 bases, leaving 5 bases not matched to a gene. CDR3 DNA: TGTGCCTGGGGACAGGGGATTCTCTATGGCTACACCTTC. Residues: CAWGQGILYGYTF.

V gene TRBV2 combines with J gene TRBJ1-2; possibly TRBD1 for D (6 bases). V lost 4 bases and J lost 8, with 14 bases in between. Germline V gene sequence: CDR1 SNHLY, CDR2 FYNNEI. CDR3 length equals 13 residues. CDR3 DNA sequence: TGTGCCAGCAGTGCGAAACAGGGCCCCGGCTACACCTTC. It translates to CASSAKQGPGYTF.

The chain uses TRBV6-5 and TRBJ2-3; D is uncertain. The CDR3 spans 11 residues. V gave up 6 bases and J gave up 3 bases, with 4 bases separating them. Germline V gene lookup returns CDR1 MNHEY and CDR2 SVGAGI. For the CDR3, the DNA is TGTGCCAGCAGGCGGACAGATACGCAGTATTTT. It codes for CASRRTDTQYF.

The chain carries TRBV30 and TRBJ1-6; D unresolved. This CDR3 has 13 residues. Looked up from germline, CDR1 is GTSNPN and CDR2 is SVGIG (reference sequence). The V end lost 4 bases, the J end lost 0 bases, and 4 bases lay between the germline ends. CDR3 DNA: TGTGCCTGGAAATACTCCTATAATTCACCCCTCCACTTT. Amino acids: CAWKYSYNSPLHF.

This clone is deemed medium-sized. The chain combines TRBV9 with TRBJ1-2; weak D call: TRBD1 (6 bases). Per germline, CDR1 SGDLS and CDR2 YYNGEE. This CDR3 region has 16 residues. V lost 3 bases and J lost 4, with 19 bases in between. The chain's CDR3 is CASSAAGVSGTYGYTF. Here the CDR3 DNA reads TGTGCCAGCAGCGCGGCAGGGGTTTCCGGGACCTATGGCTACACCTTC.

The chain recombines TRBV18 with TRBJ1-5; D possibly corresponds to TRBD1 (5 bases). The length of the CDR3 is 14 residues. Trimming took off 5 bases at V and 0 bases at J, with 8 bases between the two ends. Germline assignment: CDR1 KGHSH and CDR2 LQKENI. This CDR3 reads CASSMTDSNQPQHF. The CDR3 DNA reads as TGTGCCAGCTCAATGACAGATAGCAATCAGCCCCAGCATTTT.

V usage is TRBV10-2 and J usage is TRBJ2-5, with TRBD2 matching over 9 bases. Germline CDR1 reads WSHSY; CDR2 reads SAAADI. V shed 7 bases, J shed 5 bases, and the junction held 14 bases outside the gene matches. The CDR3 is made up of 16 amino acids. In DNA, the CDR3 is TGCGCCAGCATGATTCGAGCGGGGGGTCGGCGTGAGACCCAGTACTTC. Protein product: CASMIRAGGRRETQYF.

The chain has TRBV7-8 and TRBJ2-1; D might be TRBD1 or TRBD2, each matching 6 bases. The germline CDR1 and CDR2 sequences are SGHVS and FQNEAQ. CDR3 length: 14 residues. Trimming pared 6 bases from V and 11 bases from J, leaving 20 bases between. This chain's CDR3 is CASSFARRGEKQFF. CDR3 coding DNA: TGTGCCAGCAGTTTCGCCCGGAGGGGGGAGAAGCAGTTCTTC. Using reference TRBV7-8 and TRBJ2-1 for the parts outside the CDR3, the full variable domain is GAGVSQSPRYKVAKRGQDVALRCDPISGHVSLFWYQQALGQGPEFLTYFQNEAQLDKSGLPSDRFFAERPEGSVSTLKIQRTQQEDSAVYLCASSFARRGEKQFFGPGTRLTVL.

This chain's CDR3 is CASSLGTVQQETQYF. CDR3 coding DNA: TGTGCCAGCAGCTTAGGGACGGTCCAACAAGAGACCCAGTACTTC. The chain employs TRBV7-2 and TRBJ2-5; D gene unclear. Germline CDR1 SGHTA, CDR2 FQGNSA. V dropped 1 base and J dropped 2 bases, with 11 bases sitting between them. This CDR3 is 15 amino acids long.

The chain's CDR3 is CAWRLAGRSQDTQYF. DNA of the CDR3: TGTGCCTGGCGGCTAGCGGGGAGGTCGCAAGATACGCAGTATTTT. This chain uses TRBV30 with TRBJ2-3, with 9 bases matching TRBD2. The CDR3 runs 15 residues. Germline V lookup: CDR1 GTSNPN, CDR2 SVGIG (reference sequence). V lost 5 bases and J lost 5; bases outside the gene matches: 11.

This clone turned up a few times. The chain combines TRBV15 with TRBJ2-5, with D perhaps being TRBD1 or TRBD2 (6 bases each). The CDR3 contains 14 residues. Trimming removed 3 bases at V and 5 bases at J, with 13 bases between. Germline loops: CDR1 LNHNV, CDR2 YYDKDF (reference sequence). The CDR3 region has the DNA TGTGCCACCAGCAGGGGGGGCTCCGGGGAGACCCAGTACTTC. Translated, it gives CATSRGGSGETQYF.

A remark on this clone: The identical CDR3 is also encoded by other nucleotide sequences in the sample. V and J are TRBV7-2 and TRBJ2-5; 9 bases match TRBD2. Trimming at V came to 5 bases and at J to 5 bases, leaving 6 bases not matched to a gene. In germline, CDR1 is SGHTA, CDR2 FQGNSA. The length of the CDR3 is 14 residues. The CDR3 DNA reads TGTGCCAGCAGCCCCGCAAGCGGGGGGGAGACCCAGTACTTC. Protein product: CASSPASGGETQYF.

A single count supports this clone. The J gene is TRBJ2-5, the V gene TRBV7-2; D uncertain. CDR3 size: 12 residues. Between the trimmed V and J ends, which lost 3 bases and 4 bases, there was a span of 6 bases. The V gene's germline CDR1 is SGHTA and CDR2 FQGNSA. The CDR3 here is CASSFRPETQYF. DNA for the CDR3: TGTGCCAGCAGCTTTAGGCCAGAGACCCAGTACTTC.

The rearrangement uses TRBV30 and TRBJ1-6, with D maybe TRBD1 (5 bases). V lost 0 bases and J 5 bases, leaving 8 bases between the germline ends. Per germline, CDR1 GTSNPN and CDR2 SVGIG (reference sequence). This CDR3 has 14 amino acids. The chain's CDR3 is CAWSVRGDNSPLHF. CDR3 nucleotide sequence: TGTGCCTGGAGTGTACGGGGGGATAATTCACCCCTCCACTTT.

This clone was counted a few times. The chain's CDR3 is CAWSYRGNTEAFF. Written as DNA, the CDR3 is TGTGCCTGGAGTTACAGGGGGAACACTGAAGCTTTCTTT. The chain is built from TRBV30 and TRBJ1-1; TRBD1 agrees at 7 bases. The ends lost 2 bases at V and 1 base at J; junction bases unmatched: 1. The CDR3 totals 13 residues. The germline V gene has CDR1 GTSNPN and CDR2 SVGIG (reference sequence). Based on the CDR3 plus reference TRBV30 and TRBJ1-1, the full variable domain is SQTIHQWPATLVQPVGSPLSLECTVEGTSNPNLYWYRQAAGRGLQLLFYSVGIGQISSEVPQNLSASRPQDRQFILSSKKLLLSDSGFYLCAWSYRGNTEAFFGQGTRLTVV.

This chain uses TRBV4-1 with TRBJ2-1, with 11 bases lining up with TRBD2. J lost 15 bases, V lost 4 bases, and 8 bases had no gene match. CDR3 size: 13 residues. Germline V gene sequence: CDR1 MGHRA, CDR2 YSYEKL. This CDR3 is CASSPRLAGTGFF. DNA for the CDR3: TGCGCCAGCAGCCCAAGACTAGCGGGGACTGGGTTCTTC.

V and J are TRBV5-6 and TRBJ2-3; 7 bases fit TRBD2. Germline V gives CDR1 SGHDT, CDR2 YYEEEE. The CDR3 is 15 amino acids. Trimming cost V 4 bases and J 0 bases; bases outside gene matches: 5. CDR3 nucleotides: TGTGCCAGCAGCGCCGGGACTATTAGCACAGATACGCAGTATTTT. Amino acid sequence: CASSAGTISTDTQYF.

The chain is built from TRBV29-1 and TRBJ2-3, with D perhaps TRBD1 (5 bases). V was pared by 5 bases and J by 2 bases, with 20 bases between. The germline gives CDR1 SQVTM, CDR2 ANQGSEA. The CDR3 runs 16 residues. The CDR3 region is CSVRGLPRSTTDTQYF. The CDR3 nucleotides are TGCAGCGTTAGGGGCCTCCCACGGAGCACCACAGATACGCAGTATTTT.

This chain links TRBV30 with TRBJ2-1; unclear D gene. The germline V and J ends were trimmed by 5 bases and 3 bases, with 17 bases remaining between them. Germline V gene sequence: CDR1 GTSNPN, CDR2 SVGIG (reference sequence). The CDR3 sequence is 15 residues long. CDR3 DNA: TGTGCCTGGGCCCGCTCCGCACCTTACTACAATGAGCAGTTCTTC. It codes for CAWARSAPYYNEQFF.

This clone was observed a handful of times. The rearrangement joins TRBV29-1 to TRBJ2-7, with a tentative D call TRBD1 (6 bases). Germline V CDR1 and CDR2: SQVTM, ANQGSEA. The CDR3 is made up of 13 amino acids. V lost 6 bases, J lost 2 bases, and 14 bases lay in between. The CDR3 region is CSVTPRGTYEQYF. The DNA of the CDR3 is TGCAGCGTCACCCCCAGGGGAACCTACGAGCAGTACTTC.

The DNA for the CDR3 is TGTGCCAGCACCCTAGGCTCGGATGGTGGCTACACCTTC. This encodes CASTLGSDGGYTF. The chain employs TRBV9 and TRBJ1-2; D is unresolved. The CDR3 has 13 residues. Per germline, CDR1 SGDLS and CDR2 YYNGEE. Trimming removed 6 bases from V and 7 bases from J, with 16 bases in between.